This TCR beta chain came from a study of CD8 T cells in Susac syndrome. The study, taken as a whole, reports: It was acknowledged by the study that relatively few individuals were included in its TCR sequencing and HLA analysis.

A remark on this clonotype: Its antigen is unknown.

V lost 0 bases to trimming and J lost 5 bases; unmatched junction nucleotides: 8. From germline, CDR1 is SGHDN and CDR2 FVKESK. This CDR3 region has 16 residues. Roughly 0.45 to 1 ug RNA was reverse transcribed with random hexamers. The method of amplification for TCR beta CDR3 was immunoSEQ multiplex PCR, covering 54 Vbeta and 13 Jbeta. TCRdb itself ran the immunoSEQ multiplex PCR reads through MiXCR, one entry per CDR3 protein. Of approximately 280,000 distinct CDR3 sequences in the sample, 80% to 90% were seen once. Sequencing of TCR beta was undertaken in CD8+ and CD4+ T cells derived from blood. TEMRA cells were enriched by FACS, while CD8+ and CD4+ T cells were obtained through a negative isolation that was performed magnetically.

The specimen sequenced was CD8+ T cells from PBMCs. This rearrangement joins TRBV14 to TRBJ2-7, with 9 bases identical to TRBD1. The TCR sequence derives from a human donor with multiple sclerosis. The CDR3, as DNA: TGTGCCAGCAGCCAAGAAGGTATGGGACAGGGTCACGAGCAGTACTTC. It specifies CASSQEGMGQGHEQYF.